A single sample is the source of the 5 T cell receptor beta chains below, sequenced in a study of T cells in Graves' hyperthyroidism and ophthalmopathy (dated by TCRdb to about 2019). Receptor libraries were prepared by multiplex PCR. The sequencer was an Illumina HiSeq 2000. The TCR beta CDR3 regions were amplified from RNA transcripts. For the first round of RT-PCR on the TCR CDR3, the HTBI primer set was used together with the Qiagen OneStep RT-PCR kit. TCRdb passed the public sequencing reads through fastp at Q25 and MiXCR, retaining productive beta sequences. A single entry per CDR3 protein holds the most common genes and DNA from its merged rows. Recorded for this sample are 500,000 to 600,000 distinct CDR3 sequences; roughly 17% of them occurred a single time. The ten most abundant clones make up around 19% of the sample. Input material: blood. The source is a woman aged 18 to 35 with Graves' hyperthyroidism.

This chain uses TRBV2 with TRBJ2-7; perhaps TRBD1 as D (6 bases). There are 12 residues in the CDR3. Germline CDR1 SNHLY, CDR2 FYNNEI. Trimming stripped 4 bases from V and 3 bases from J, with 7 bases between. CDR3 protein: CASSGDIYEQYF. The CDR3 DNA follows: TGTGCCAGCAGTGGGGACATCTACGAGCAGTACTTC.

This chain connects TRBV5-1 to TRBJ1-1, with 8 bases matching TRBD1. This CDR3 is 17 amino acids long. The germline CDR1 and CDR2 sequences are SGHRS and YFSETQ. After removal of 0 bases from V and 1 base from J, the junction contained 8 bases not matched to a gene. The CDR3 loop reads CASSLDARGLWNTEAFF. CDR3 DNA: TGCGCCAGCAGCTTGGATGCCAGGGGGCTATGGAACACTGAAGCTTTCTTT.

This clonotype was seen repeatedly, ten times or more. The V gene is TRBV3-1, the J gene TRBJ2-1; TRBD2 matches at 10 bases. Trimming took 0 bases from V and 4 from J; bases not matched to a gene: 18. The CDR3 contains 21 residues. Per the germline V gene, CDR1 is LGHDT and CDR2 is YNNKEL (reference sequence). This CDR3 reads CASSQDRVGASGSSWYNEQFF. The DNA of the CDR3 is TGTGCCAGCAGCCAAGATCGGGTGGGGGCTAGCGGGAGTAGTTGGTACAATGAGCAGTTCTTC.

At least ten counts were recorded for this clonotype. The chain has TRBV6-1 and TRBJ1-1, with D possibly being TRBD1 (5 bases). CDR1 is MNHNS, CDR2 SASEGT, per germline. V was shortened by 0 bases and J by 0 bases, with 8 bases between the two germline ends. The CDR3 contains 15 residues. CDR3 in amino acids: CASSEAWGLNTEAFF. Written as DNA, the CDR3 is TGTGCCAGCAGTGAAGCTTGGGGACTGAACACTGAAGCTTTCTTT.

V gene TRBV7-8 combines with J gene TRBJ2-2; D may be TRBD2 (6 bases). The CDR3 spans 16 residues. Deletions cut 2 bases from V and 1 base from J, with 11 bases between. Germline V gives CDR1 SGHVS, CDR2 FQNEAQ. Here the CDR3 DNA reads TGTGCCAGCAGCTTATCCTCGACTAGGAACACCGGGGAGCTGTTTTTT. It yields the protein CASSLSSTRNTGELFF.